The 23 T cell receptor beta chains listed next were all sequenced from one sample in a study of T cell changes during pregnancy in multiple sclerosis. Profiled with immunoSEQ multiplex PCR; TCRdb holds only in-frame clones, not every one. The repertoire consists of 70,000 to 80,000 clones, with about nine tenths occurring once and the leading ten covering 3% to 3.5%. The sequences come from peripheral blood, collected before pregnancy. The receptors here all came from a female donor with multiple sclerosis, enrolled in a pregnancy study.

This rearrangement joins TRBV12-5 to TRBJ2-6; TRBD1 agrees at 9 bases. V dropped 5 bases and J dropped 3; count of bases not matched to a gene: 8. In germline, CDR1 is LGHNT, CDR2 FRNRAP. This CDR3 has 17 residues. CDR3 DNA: TGTGCTAGTGGTAGACCCGGGACAGGGAATGGGGCCAACGTCCTGACTTTC. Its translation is CASGRPGTGNGANVLTF.

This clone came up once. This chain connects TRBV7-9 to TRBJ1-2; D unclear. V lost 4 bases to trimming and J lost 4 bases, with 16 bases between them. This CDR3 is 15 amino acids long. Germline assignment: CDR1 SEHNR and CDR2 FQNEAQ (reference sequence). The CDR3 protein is CASSYGRPAPYGYTF. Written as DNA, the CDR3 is TGTGCCAGCAGCTACGGGAGACCAGCGCCCTATGGCTACACCTTC.

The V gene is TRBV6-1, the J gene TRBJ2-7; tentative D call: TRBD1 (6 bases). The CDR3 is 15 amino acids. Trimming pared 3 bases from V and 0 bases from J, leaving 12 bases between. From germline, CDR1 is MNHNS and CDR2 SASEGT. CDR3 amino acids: CASSDPEDSSYEQYF. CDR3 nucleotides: TGTGCCAGCAGTGACCCAGAGGACAGCTCCTACGAGCAGTACTTC.

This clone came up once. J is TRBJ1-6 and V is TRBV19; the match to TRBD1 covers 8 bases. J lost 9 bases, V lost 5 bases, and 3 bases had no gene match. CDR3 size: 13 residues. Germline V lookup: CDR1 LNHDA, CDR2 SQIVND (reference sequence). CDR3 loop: CASSQGAFSPLHF. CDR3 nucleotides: TGTGCCAGTAGTCAGGGGGCATTTTCACCCCTCCACTTT.

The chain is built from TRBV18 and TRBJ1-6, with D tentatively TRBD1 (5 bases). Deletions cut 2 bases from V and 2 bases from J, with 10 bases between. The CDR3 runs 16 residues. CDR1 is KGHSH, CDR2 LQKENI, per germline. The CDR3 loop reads CASSPGDYTYNSPLHF. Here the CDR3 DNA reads TGTGCCAGCTCACCAGGGGACTACACCTATAATTCACCCCTCCACTTT.

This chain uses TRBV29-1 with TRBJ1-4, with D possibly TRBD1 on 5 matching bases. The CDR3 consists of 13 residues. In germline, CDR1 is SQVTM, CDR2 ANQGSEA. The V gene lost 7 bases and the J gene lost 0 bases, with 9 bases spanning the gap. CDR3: CSAGGATNEKLFF. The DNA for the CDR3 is TGCAGCGCGGGGGGAGCAACTAATGAAAAACTGTTTTTT.

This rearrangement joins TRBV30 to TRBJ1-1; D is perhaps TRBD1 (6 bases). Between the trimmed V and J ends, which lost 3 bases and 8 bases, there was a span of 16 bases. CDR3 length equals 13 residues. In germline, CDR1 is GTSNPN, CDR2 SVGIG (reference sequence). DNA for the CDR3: TGTGCCTGGAGCTTTGGGCAGGGGCTCGAAGCTTTCTTT. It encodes CAWSFGQGLEAFF.

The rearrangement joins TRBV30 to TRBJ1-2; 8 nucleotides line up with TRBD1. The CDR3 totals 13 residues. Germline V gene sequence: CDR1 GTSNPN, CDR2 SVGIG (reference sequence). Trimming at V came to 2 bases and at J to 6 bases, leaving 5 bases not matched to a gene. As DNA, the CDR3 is TGTGCCTGGAGTCACTTGACAGGGGATGGCTACACCTTC. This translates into CAWSHLTGDGYTF. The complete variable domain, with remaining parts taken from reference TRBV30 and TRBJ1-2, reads SQTIHQWPATLVQPVGSPLSLECTVEGTSNPNLYWYRQAAGRGLQLLFYSVGIGQISSEVPQNLSASRPQDRQFILSSKKLLLSDSGFYLCAWSHLTGDGYTFGSGTRLTVV.

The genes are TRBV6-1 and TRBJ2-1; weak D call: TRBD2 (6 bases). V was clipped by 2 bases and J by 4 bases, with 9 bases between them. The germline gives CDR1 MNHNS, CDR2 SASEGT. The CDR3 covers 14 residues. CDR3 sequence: CASSEYGSYNEQFF. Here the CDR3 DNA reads TGTGCCAGCAGTGAATACGGGAGTTACAATGAGCAGTTCTTC.

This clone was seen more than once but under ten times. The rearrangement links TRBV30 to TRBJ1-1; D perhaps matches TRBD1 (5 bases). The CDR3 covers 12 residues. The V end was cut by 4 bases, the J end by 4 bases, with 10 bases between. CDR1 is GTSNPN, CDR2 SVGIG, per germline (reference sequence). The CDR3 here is CAWMGGSTEAFF. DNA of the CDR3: TGTGCCTGGATGGGGGGGAGCACTGAAGCTTTCTTT.

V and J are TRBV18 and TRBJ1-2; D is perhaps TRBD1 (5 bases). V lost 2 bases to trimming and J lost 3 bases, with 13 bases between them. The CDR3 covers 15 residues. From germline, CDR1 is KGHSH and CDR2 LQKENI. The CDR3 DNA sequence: TGTGCCAGCTCACCATACCAGCAGACAGACTATGGCTACACCTTC. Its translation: CASSPYQQTDYGYTF.

The CDR3 reads CASSPVVFPLYNEQFF. CDR3 coding DNA: TGTGCCAGCAGCCCCGTCGTGTTCCCCCTTTACAATGAGCAGTTCTTC. The V gene is TRBV6-4, the J gene TRBJ2-1; the D is unclear. The germline CDR1 and CDR2 sequences are MRHNA and SNTAGT. With 6 bases removed from V and 4 bases from J, the gap between germline ends came to 19 bases. There are 16 residues in the CDR3.

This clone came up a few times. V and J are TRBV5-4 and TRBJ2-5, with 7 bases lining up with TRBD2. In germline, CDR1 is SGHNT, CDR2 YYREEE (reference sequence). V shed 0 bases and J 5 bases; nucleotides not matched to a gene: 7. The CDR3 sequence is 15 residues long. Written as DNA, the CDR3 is TGTGCCAGCAGCTTGGGGGGGGGAGGTATGGAGACCCAGTACTTC. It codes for CASSLGGGGMETQYF.

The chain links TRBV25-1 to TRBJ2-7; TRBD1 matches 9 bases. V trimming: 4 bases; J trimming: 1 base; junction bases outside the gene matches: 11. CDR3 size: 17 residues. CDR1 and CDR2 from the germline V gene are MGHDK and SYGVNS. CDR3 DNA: TGTGCCAGCAGTGCTGCCTGGGGACAGGGATATTCCTACGAGCAGTACTTC. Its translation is CASSAAWGQGYSYEQYF.

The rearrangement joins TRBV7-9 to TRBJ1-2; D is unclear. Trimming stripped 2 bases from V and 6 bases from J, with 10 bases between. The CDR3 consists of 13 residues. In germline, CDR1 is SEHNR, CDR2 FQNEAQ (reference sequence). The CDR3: CASSLNVGDGYTF. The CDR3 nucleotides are TGTGCCAGCAGCTTAAACGTGGGCGATGGCTACACCTTC.

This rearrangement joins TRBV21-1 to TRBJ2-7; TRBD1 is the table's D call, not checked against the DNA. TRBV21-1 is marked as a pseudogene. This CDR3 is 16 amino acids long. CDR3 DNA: TGTGCCAGCAGCAAGGTAGATGGGGACAATTACTACGAGCAGTACTTC. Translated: CASSKVDGDNYYEQYF.

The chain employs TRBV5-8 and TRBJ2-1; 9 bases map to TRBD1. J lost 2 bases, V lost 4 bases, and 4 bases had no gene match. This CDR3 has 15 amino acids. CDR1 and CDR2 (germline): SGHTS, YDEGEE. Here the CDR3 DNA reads TGTGCCAGCAGCGCGGGACAGGGAACCTACAATGAGCAGTTCTTC. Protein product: CASSAGQGTYNEQFF. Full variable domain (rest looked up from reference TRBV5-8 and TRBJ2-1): EAGVTQSPTHLIKTRGQQATLRCSPISGHTSVYWYQQALGLGLQFLLWYDEGEERNRGNFPPRFSGRQFPNYSSELNVNALELEDSALYLCASSAGQGTYNEQFFGPGTRLTVL.

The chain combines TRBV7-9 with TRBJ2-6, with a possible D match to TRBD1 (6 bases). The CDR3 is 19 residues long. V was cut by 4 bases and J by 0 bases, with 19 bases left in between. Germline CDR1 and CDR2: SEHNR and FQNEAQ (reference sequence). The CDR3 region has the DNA TGTGCCAGCAGCTCATCAACAGGGATGGTACGCTCTGGGGCCAACGTCCTGACTTTC. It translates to CASSSSTGMVRSGANVLTF.

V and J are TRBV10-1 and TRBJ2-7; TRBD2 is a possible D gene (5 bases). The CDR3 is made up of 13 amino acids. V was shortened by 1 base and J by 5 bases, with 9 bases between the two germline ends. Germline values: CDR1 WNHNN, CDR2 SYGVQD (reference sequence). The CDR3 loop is CASSELLDNEQYF. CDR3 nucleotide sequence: TGCGCCAGCAGTGAGTTACTAGACAACGAGCAGTACTTC.

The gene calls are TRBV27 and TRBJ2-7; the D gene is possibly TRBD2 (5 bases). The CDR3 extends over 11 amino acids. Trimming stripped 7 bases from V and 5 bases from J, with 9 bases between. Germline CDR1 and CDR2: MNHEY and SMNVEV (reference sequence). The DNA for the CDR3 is TGTGCCAGCATTCGGGGAAACGAGCAGTACTTC. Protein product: CASIRGNEQYF.

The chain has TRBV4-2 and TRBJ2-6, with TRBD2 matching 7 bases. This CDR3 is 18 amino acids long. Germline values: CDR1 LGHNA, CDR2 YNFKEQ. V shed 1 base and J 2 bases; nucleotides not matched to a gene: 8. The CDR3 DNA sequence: TGTGCCAGCAGCCAAGGGGGGGGTGGGGCCGCTGGGGCCAACGTCCTGACTTTC. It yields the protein CASSQGGGGAAGANVLTF.

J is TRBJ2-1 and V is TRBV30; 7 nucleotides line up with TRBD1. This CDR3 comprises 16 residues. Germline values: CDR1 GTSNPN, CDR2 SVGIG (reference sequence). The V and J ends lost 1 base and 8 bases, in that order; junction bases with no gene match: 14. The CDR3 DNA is TGTGCCTGGAGTGAGATAGGGGGCCACGATTCGGATGAGCAGTTCTTC. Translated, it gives CAWSEIGGHDSDEQFF.

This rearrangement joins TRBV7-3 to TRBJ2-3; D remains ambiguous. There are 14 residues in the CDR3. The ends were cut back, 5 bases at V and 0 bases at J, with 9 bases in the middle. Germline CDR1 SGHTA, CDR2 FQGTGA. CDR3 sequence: CASSPQASTDTQYF. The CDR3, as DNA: TGTGCCAGCAGCCCCCAGGCTAGCACAGATACGCAGTATTTT.